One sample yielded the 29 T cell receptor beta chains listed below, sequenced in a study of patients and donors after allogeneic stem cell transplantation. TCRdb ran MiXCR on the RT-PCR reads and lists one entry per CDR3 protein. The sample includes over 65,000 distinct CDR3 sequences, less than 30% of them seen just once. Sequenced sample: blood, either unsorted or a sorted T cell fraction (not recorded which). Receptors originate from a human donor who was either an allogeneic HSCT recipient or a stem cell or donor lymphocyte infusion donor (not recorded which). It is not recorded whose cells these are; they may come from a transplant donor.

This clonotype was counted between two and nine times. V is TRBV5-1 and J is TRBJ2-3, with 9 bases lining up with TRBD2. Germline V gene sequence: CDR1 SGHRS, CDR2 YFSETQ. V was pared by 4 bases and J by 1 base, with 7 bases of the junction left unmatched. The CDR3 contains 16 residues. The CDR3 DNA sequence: TGCGCCAGCAGCGCCCTTCGGACTAGCGGCACAGATACGCAGTATTTT. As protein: CASSALRTSGTDTQYF.

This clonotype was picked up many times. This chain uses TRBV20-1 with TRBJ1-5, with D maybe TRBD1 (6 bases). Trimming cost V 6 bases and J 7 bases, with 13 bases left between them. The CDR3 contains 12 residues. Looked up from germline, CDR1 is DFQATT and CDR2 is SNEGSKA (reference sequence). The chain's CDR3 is CSALQGIQPQHF. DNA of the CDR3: TGCAGTGCCCTTCAGGGGATCCAGCCCCAGCATTTT.

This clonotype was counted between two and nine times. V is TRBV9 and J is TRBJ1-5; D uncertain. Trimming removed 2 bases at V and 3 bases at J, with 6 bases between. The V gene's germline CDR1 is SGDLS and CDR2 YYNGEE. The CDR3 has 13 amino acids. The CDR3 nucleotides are TGTGCCAGCAGCGTCGGGCTCAATCAGCCCCAGCATTTT. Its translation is CASSVGLNQPQHF.

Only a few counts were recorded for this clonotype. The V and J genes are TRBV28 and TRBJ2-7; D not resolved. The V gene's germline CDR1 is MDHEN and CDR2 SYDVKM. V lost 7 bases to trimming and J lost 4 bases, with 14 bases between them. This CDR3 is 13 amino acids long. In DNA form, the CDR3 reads TGTGCCAGCACCCTAGGGATAGGGTACGAGCAGTACTTC. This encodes CASTLGIGYEQYF.

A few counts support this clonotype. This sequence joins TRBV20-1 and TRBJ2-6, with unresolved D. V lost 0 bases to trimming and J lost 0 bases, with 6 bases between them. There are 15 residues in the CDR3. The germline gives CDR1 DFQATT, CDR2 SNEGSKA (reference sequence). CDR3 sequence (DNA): TGCAGTGCTAGAGATGTCGTCTCTGGGGCCAACGTCCTGACTTTC. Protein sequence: CSARDVVSGANVLTF.

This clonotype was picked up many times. CDR3 region: CASSLVRIISGSADTQYF. CDR3 DNA: TGCGCCAGCAGCTTGGTGCGGATAATAAGCGGGAGCGCAGATACGCAGTATTTT. The chain is built from TRBV5-1 and TRBJ2-3; 8 bases are a match to TRBD2. This CDR3 comprises 18 residues. The germline CDR1 and CDR2 sequences are SGHRS and YFSETQ. V was pared by 0 bases and J by 4 bases, with 13 bases of the junction left unmatched.

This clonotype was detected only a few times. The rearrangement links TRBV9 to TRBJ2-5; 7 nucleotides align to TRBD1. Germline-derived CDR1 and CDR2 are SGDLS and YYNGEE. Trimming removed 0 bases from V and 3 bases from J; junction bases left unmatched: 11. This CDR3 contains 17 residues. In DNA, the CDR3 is TGTGCCAGCAGCGTAGGAGTGAACAGGGGTCGAGAAGAGACCCAGTACTTC. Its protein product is CASSVGVNRGREETQYF.

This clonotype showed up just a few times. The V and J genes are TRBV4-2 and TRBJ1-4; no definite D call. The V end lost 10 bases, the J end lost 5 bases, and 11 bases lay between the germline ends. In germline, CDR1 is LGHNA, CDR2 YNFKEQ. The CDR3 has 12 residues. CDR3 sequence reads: CATSEGNEKLFF. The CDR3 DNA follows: TGTGCCACGTCTGAAGGAAATGAAAAACTGTTTTTT.

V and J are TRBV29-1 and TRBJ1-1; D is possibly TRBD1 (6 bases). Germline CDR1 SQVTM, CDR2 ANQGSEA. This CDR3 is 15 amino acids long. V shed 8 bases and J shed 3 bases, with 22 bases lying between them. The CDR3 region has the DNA TGCAGCTACCACTTGGCCAGGAGGGGGGACACTGAAGCTTTCTTT. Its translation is CSYHLARRGDTEAFF.

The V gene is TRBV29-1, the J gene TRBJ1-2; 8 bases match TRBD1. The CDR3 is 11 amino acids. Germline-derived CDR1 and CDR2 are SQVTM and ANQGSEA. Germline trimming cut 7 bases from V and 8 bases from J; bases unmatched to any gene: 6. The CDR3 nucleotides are TGCAGCGATCAGGGGGCAGGGGGCTACACCTTC. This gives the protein CSDQGAGGYTF.

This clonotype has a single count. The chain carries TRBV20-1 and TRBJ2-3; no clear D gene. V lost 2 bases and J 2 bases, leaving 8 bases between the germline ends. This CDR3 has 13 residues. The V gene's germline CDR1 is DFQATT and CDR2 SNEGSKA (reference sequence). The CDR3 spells CSARSRYTDTQYF. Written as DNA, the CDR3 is TGCAGTGCTAGATCCAGATACACAGATACGCAGTATTTT.

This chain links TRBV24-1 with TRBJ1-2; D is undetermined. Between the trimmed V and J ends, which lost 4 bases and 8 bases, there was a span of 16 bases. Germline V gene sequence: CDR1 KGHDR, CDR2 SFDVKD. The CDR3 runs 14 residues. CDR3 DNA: TGTGCCACCAGTGAGCCGTCAGGCCGGGGAGGCTACACCTTC. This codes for CATSEPSGRGGYTF.

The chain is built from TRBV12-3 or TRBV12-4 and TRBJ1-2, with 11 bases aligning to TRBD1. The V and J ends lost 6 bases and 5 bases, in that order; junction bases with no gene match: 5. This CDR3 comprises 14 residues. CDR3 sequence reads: CASRRTGGIYGYTF. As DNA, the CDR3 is TGTGCCAGCAGACGGACAGGGGGCATTTATGGCTACACCTTC.

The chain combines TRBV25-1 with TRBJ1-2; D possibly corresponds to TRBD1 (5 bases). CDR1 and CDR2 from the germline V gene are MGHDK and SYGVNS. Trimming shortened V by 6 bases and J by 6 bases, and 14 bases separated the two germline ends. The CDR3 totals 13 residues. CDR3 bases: TGTGCCAGCAGGGTATCAGGGTCGAATGGCTACACCTTC. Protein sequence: CASRVSGSNGYTF.

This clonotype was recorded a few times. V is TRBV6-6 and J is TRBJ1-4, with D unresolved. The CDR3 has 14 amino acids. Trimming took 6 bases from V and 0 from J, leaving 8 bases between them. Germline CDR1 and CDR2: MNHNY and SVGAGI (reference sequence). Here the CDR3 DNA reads TGTGCCAGCAGCAACTATGCAACTAATGAAAAACTGTTTTTT. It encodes CASSNYATNEKLFF.

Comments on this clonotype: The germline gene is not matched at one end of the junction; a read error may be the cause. The CDR3 DNA reads as TGTGACAGCAGCCCCCCTGGGGGAAACACCATATATTTT. Its protein is CDSSPPGGNTIYF. The rearrangement joins TRBV7-9 to TRBJ1-3; D remains ambiguous. This CDR3 comprises 13 residues. Germline lookup yields CDR1 SEHNR and CDR2 FQNEAQ (reference sequence).

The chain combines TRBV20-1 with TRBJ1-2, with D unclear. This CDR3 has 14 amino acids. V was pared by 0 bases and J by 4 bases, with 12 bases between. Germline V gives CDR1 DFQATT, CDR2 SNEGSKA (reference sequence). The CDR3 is CSARDLGPGYGYTF. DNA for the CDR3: TGCAGTGCTAGAGATCTCGGGCCAGGCTATGGCTACACCTTC.

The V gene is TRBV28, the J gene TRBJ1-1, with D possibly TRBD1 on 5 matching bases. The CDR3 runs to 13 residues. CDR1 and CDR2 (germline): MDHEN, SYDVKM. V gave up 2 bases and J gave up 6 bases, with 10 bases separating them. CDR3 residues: CASSLGGKPEAFF. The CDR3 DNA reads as TGTGCCAGCAGTTTAGGGGGGAAGCCTGAAGCTTTCTTT.

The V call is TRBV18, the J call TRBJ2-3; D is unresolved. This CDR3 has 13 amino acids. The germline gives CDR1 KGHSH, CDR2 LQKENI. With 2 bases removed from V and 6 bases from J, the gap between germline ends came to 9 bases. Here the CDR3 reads CASSPVNSDTQYF. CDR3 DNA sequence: TGTGCCAGCTCACCAGTGAACTCGGATACGCAGTATTTT.

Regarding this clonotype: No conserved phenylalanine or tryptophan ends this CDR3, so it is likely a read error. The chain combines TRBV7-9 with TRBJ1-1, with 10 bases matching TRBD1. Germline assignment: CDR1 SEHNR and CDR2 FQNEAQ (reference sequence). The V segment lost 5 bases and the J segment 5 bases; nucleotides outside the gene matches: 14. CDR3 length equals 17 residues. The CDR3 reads CASSLLFRQGARTEAFL. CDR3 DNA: TGTGCCAGCAGCCTTCTCTTTCGACAGGGGGCGCGAACTGAAGCTTTCTTG.

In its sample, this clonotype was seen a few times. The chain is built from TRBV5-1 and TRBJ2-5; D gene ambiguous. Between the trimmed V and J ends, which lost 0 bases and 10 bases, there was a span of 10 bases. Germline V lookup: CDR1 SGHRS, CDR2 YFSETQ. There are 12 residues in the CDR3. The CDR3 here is CASSLDLEIQYF. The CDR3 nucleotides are TGCGCCAGCAGCTTGGATTTGGAAATCCAGTACTTC. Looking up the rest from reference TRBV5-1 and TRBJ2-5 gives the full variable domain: KAGVTQTPRYLIKTRGQQVTLSCSPISGHRSVSWYQQTPGQGLQFLFEYFSETQRNKGNFPGRFSGRQFSNSRSEMNVSTLELGDSALYLCASSLDLEIQYFGPGTRLLVL.

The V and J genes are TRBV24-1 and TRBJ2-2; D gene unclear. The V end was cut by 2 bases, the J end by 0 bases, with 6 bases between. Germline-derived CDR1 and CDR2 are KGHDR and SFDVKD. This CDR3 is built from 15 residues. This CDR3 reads CATSDSSANTGELFF. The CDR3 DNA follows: TGTGCCACCAGTGATTCCAGTGCGAACACCGGGGAGCTGTTTTTT.

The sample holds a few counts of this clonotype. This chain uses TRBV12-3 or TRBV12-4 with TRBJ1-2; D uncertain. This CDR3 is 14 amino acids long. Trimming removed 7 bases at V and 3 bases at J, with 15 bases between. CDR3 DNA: TGTGCCAGCACCCTGTCGGGGTTATACTATGGCTACACCTTC. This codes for CASTLSGLYYGYTF.

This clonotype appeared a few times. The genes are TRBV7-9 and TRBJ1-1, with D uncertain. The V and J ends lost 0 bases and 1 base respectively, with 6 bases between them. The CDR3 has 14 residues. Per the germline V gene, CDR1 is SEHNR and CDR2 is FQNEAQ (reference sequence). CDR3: CASSLALKNTEAFF. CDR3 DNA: TGTGCCAGCAGCTTAGCTTTGAAGAACACTGAAGCTTTCTTT.

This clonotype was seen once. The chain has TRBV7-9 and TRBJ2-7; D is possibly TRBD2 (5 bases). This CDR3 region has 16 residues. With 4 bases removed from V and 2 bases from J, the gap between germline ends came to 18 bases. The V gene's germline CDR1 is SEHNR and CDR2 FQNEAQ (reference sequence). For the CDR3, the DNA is TGTGCCAGCAGCTCAAAGGGAGAAAGAGATCCCTACGAGCAGTACTTC. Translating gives CASSSKGERDPYEQYF. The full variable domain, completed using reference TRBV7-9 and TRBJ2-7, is DTGVSQNPRHKITKRGQNVTFRCDPISEHNRLYWYRQTLGQGPEFLTYFQNEAQLEKSRLLSDRFSAERPKGSFSTLEIQRTEQGDSAMYLCASSSKGERDPYEQYFGPGTRLTVT.

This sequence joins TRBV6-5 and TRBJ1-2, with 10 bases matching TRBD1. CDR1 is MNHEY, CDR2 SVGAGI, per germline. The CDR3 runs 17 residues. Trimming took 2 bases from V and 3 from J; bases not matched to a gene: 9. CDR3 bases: TGTGCCAGCAGTTACACCGGACAGGGGGGGATTGACTATGGCTACACCTTC. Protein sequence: CASSYTGQGGIDYGYTF.

CDR3 sequence reads: CAGLNNEKLFF. The CDR3 DNA reads TGTGCCGGCCTAAATAATGAAAAACTGTTTTTT. The V and J genes are TRBV2 and TRBJ1-4; D is undetermined. In germline, CDR1 is SNHLY, CDR2 FYNNEI. Trimming pared 11 bases from V and 4 bases from J, leaving 8 bases between. This CDR3 has 11 residues.

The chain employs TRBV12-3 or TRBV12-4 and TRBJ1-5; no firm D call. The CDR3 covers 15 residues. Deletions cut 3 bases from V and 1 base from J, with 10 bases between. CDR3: CASSFRHESNQPQHF. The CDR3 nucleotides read TGTGCCAGCAGTTTTAGACACGAGAGCAATCAGCCCCAGCATTTT.

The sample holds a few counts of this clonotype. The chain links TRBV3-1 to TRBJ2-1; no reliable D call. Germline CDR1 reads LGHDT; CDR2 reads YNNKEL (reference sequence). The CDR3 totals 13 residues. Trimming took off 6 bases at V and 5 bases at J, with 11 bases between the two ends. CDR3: CASSYPTDNEQFF. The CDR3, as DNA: TGTGCCAGCAGTTATCCGACTGACAATGAGCAGTTCTTC.